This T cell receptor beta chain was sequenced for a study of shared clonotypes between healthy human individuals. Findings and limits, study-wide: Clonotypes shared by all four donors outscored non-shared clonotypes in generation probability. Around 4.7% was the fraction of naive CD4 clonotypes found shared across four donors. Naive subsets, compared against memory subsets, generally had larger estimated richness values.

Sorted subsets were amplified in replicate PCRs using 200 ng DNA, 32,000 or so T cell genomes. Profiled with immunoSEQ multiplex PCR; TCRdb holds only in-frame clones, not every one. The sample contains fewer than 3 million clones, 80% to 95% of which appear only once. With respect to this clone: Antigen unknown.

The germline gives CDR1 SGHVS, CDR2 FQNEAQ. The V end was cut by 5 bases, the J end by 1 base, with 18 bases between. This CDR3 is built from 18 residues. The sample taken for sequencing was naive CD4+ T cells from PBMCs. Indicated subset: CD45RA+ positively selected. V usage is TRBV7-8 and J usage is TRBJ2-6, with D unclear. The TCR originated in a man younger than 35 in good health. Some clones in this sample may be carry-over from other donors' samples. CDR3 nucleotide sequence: TGTGCCAGCAGCCTACGGACGGTGGCTATTTCTGGGGCCAACGTCCTGACTTTC. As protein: CASSLRTVAISGANVLTF.